In its sample, the clone carrying this T cell receptor (beta chain) was seen once. This sample is part of a study of shared clonotypes between healthy human individuals. The naive CD8 population came from CD45RO-negative cells selected for CCR7, without terminally differentiated effector memory CD45RA+ cells. The protocol was immunoSEQ multiplex PCR, while the TCRdb copy is restricted to in-frame clones and leaves out a portion. The sample includes 1.5 million to 2.5 million clones, about 95% of them seen just once. This TCR came from a man aged 18 to 29 in good health. Specimen: naive CD8+ T cells sorted from blood.

The CDR3 bases are TGTGCCAGCAGCGCGGGACTAGCGGGACCCTACAATGAGCAGTTCTTC. It codes for CASSAGLAGPYNEQFF. The chain carries TRBV7-8 and TRBJ2-1; 13 positions match TRBD2. This CDR3 comprises 16 residues. In germline, CDR1 is SGHVS, CDR2 FQNEAQ. The V segment lost 5 bases and the J segment 2 bases; nucleotides outside the gene matches: 3.